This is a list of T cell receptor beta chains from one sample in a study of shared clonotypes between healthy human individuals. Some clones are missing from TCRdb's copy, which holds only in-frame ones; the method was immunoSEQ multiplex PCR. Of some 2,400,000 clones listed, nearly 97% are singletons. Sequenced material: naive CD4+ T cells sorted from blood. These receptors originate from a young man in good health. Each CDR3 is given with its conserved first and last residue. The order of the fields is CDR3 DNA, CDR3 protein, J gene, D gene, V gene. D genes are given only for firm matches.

cdr3_nt: TGCGCCAGCAGCCAGCCGGGGGAAGAGACCCAGTACTTC
cdr3_aa: CASSQPGEETQYF
j_call: TRBJ2-5
d_call: .
v_call: TRBV4-1

cdr3_nt: TGTGCCAGCTCACCTGGGACGGGCCCCTACGAGCAGTACTTC
cdr3_aa: CASSPGTGPYEQYF
j_call: TRBJ2-7
d_call: .
v_call: TRBV18

cdr3_nt: TGCGCCAGCAGTGAAGGGGCAGCTCCGGGGAAACTGTTTTTT
cdr3_aa: CASSEGAAPGKLFF
j_call: TRBJ1-4
d_call: .
v_call: TRBV10-1

cdr3_nt: TGTGCCAGCAGCTTCGACAGGGGTCACACTGAAGCTTTCTTT
cdr3_aa: CASSFDRGHTEAFF
j_call: TRBJ1-1
d_call: TRBD1
v_call: TRBV7-9

cdr3_nt: TGTGCCTGGAGTGTAGGGGGCCGGTCAACTGAAGCTTTCTTT
cdr3_aa: CAWSVGGRSTEAFF
j_call: TRBJ1-1
d_call: TRBD1
v_call: TRBV30

cdr3_nt: TGTGCCATCAGGTCGGACGACATCGGGGCGGCTTTCTTT
cdr3_aa: CAIRSDDIGAAFF
j_call: TRBJ1-1
d_call: .
v_call: TRBV10-3

cdr3_nt: TGTGCCTGGAGATCGGGGAAAGTGAGCCCTAGCACAGATACGCAGTATTTT
cdr3_aa: CAWRSGKVSPSTDTQYF
j_call: TRBJ2-3
d_call: .
v_call: TRBV30

cdr3_nt: TGTGCCAGCAGTTACACTCGGACTACAGGAGGAGCTTTCTTT
cdr3_aa: CASSYTRTTGGAFF
j_call: TRBJ1-1
d_call: .
v_call: TRBV6-5

cdr3_nt: TGCAGCGCGGGACCCTCGGGCGGGGGGAGAGAGACCCAGTACTTC
cdr3_aa: CSAGPSGGGRETQYF
j_call: TRBJ2-5
d_call: TRBD2
v_call: TRBV29-1

cdr3_nt: TGTGCCAGCAGTTACGGACAGGGGCCTGGCTACGAGCAGTACTTC
cdr3_aa: CASSYGQGPGYEQYF
j_call: TRBJ2-7
d_call: TRBD1
v_call: TRBV7-2

cdr3_nt: TGCGCCAGCAGCTTCGGTGGTAGCGGGAGGGTCAACGGGGAGCTGTTTTTT
cdr3_aa: CASSFGGSGRVNGELFF
j_call: TRBJ2-2
d_call: TRBD2
v_call: TRBV4-3

cdr3_nt: TGTGCCAGCAGCTTTCAGGGGGCAGGAGGGGAGCTGTTTTTT
cdr3_aa: CASSFQGAGGELFF
j_call: TRBJ2-2
d_call: TRBD1
v_call: TRBV11-3

cdr3_nt: TGTGCCAGCAGCTTAGCGTTTGAGAGGGACAGTGGCCGTGGCTACACCTTC
cdr3_aa: CASSLAFERDSGRGYTF
j_call: TRBJ1-2
d_call: TRBD1
v_call: TRBV7-9

cdr3_nt: TGTGCCAGTAGCAACGGCGGGGGGGCTGGTCAGCCCCAGCATTTT
cdr3_aa: CASSNGGGAGQPQHF
j_call: TRBJ1-5
d_call: .
v_call: TRBV19

cdr3_nt: TGTGCCAGCAGTGATGGGGGAGGTCAGCCCCAGCATTTT
cdr3_aa: CASSDGGGQPQHF
j_call: TRBJ1-5
d_call: .
v_call: TRBV2

cdr3_nt: TGTGCCAGCAGCTCGGGTAGCGGAGAGACCCAGTACTTC
cdr3_aa: CASSSGSGETQYF
j_call: TRBJ2-5
d_call: .
v_call: TRBV11-3

cdr3_nt: TGTGCCAGCAGCAGCTTGTCTCCCGAAAGGCGGCGGAGCGGGGAGCTGTTTTTT
cdr3_aa: CASSSLSPERRRSGELFF
j_call: TRBJ2-2
d_call: .
v_call: TRBV5-6

cdr3_nt: TGTGCCACCAGCAGAAATCACGCCCGGTCGGGGCAGGGCAATGACTATGGCTACACCTTC
cdr3_aa: CATSRNHARSGQGNDYGYTF
j_call: TRBJ1-2
d_call: .
v_call: TRBV15

cdr3_nt: TGTGCCAGCAGTGGCGAGGCGGGAGCGTACGAGCAGTACTTC
cdr3_aa: CASSGEAGAYEQYF
j_call: TRBJ2-7
d_call: TRBD2
v_call: TRBV2

cdr3_nt: .
cdr3_aa: CASSTSGPGRGEETQYF
j_call: TRBJ2-5
d_call: .
v_call: TRBV27